This T cell receptor beta chain was sequenced for a study of OX40 agonist ivuxolimab in advanced cancers. Looking at the study overall: Every patient in dose escalation had hepatocellular carcinoma, melanoma, renal cell or head and neck cancer. Study observations and caveats: Still undetermined is the antigen specificity of the expanded peripheral T cells.

CDR3 length: 15 amino acids. CDR1 SSHAT and CDR2 FNYEAQ come from the germline V gene (reference sequence). Concerning this clone itself: Its antigen is not identified. Germline is not matched at one junction end, which may reflect a read error.

Clones were sequenced by immunoSEQ multiplex PCR, and TCRdb holds only the in-frame ones, with some missing. The table includes approximately 82,000 clones, 85% to 90% detected once. The sequencing here drew on CD4+ or CD8+ T cells sorted from blood, taken in a trial of the OX40 agonist ivuxolimab. The gene calls are TRBV7-7 and TRBJ2-3; D is possibly TRBD1 (5 bases). This sequence was found in an adult with an advanced solid tumor such as melanoma, head and neck, liver or kidney cancer. The CDR3 here is CASSPDRASTDTQYF. The CDR3 bases are TGTGCTAGCAGCCCCGACAGAGCTAGCACAGATACGCAGTATTTT.